This T cell receptor beta chain is drawn from a study of human T cells and chemical hapten exposure. Germline values: CDR1 KGHSH, CDR2 LQKENI. Trimming left V 3 bases short and J 0 bases short, with 8 bases between. There are 14 residues in the CDR3. Noted time point: healthy volunteer bleed at 6 weeks. The starting material, unfractionated whole blood, was used for total RNA extraction. TCRdb passed the RACE reads through MiXCR, listing each CDR3 protein once. The sample holds 35,000 to 50,000 distinct CDR3 sequences, around 3.6% seen once. This clonotype showed up many times. The genes are TRBV18 and TRBJ1-1; no clear D. The sequenced sample consisted of whole blood. The TCR sequence derives from a human donor in good health. Some clones in this sample may be carry-over from other donors' samples. The CDR3 DNA follows: TGTGCCAGCTCACCCATTAAGGTGAACACTGAAGCTTTCTTT. The encoded protein is CASSPIKVNTEAFF. Full variable domain (rest looked up from reference TRBV18 and TRBJ1-1): NAGVMQNPRHLVRRRGQEARLRCSPMKGHSHVYWYRQLPEEGLKFMVYLQKENIIDESGMPKERFSAEFPKEGPSILRIQQVVRGDSAAYFCASSPIKVNTEAFFGQGTRLTVV.